This entry concerns a single T cell receptor (beta chain). The sample is drawn from a study of blood T cells in healthy people across ages. Next came a second PCR, run for 7 to 11 cycles, which used a sample-barcoded 5' primer along with a J-beta primer mix. Each CDR3 protein is one row after TCRdb ran MiXCR on the 5' RACE reads. The sample includes around 900,000 distinct CDR3 sequences, roughly 51% of them seen just once. The CDR3 extends over 15 amino acids. Germline CDR1 is DFQATT and CDR2 is SNEGSKA (reference sequence). Trimming took off 3 bases at V and 7 bases at J, with 19 bases between the two ends.

The chain uses TRBV20-1 and TRBJ2-1; D is unresolved. The material sequenced was blood. This receptor was taken from a woman aged 55-69 years in good health. The CDR3: CSARTRRAAGNEQFF. The CDR3 bases are TGCAGTGCTAGGACCCGGCGCGCGGCTGGAAATGAGCAGTTCTTC.